The 21 T cell receptor beta chains below come from one sample, sequenced in a study of T cells in women clearing cervical HPV infection (dated by TCRdb to the late 2010s). The protocol used for the library was the immunoSEQ multiplex PCR assay. Drawn from immuneACCESS, this table holds only the in-frame rearrangements with V and J called that TCRdb kept. Clones are partly lost; checked studies trace under half to an unresolved V gene and leave the rest unexplained. This sample's listing comprises roughly 48,000 clones. The ten largest clones take up about 1.6% of the sample. Sequences were obtained from blood buffy coat. These receptor sequences come from a woman between 18 and 70 years old with a cervical HPV16 infection that either progressed to CIN3+ or cleared (not recorded which).

Points on this clone: Read data end 3 residues before the CDR3 end; the end is taken from the germline J gene. The chain recombines TRBV28 with TRBJ2-7, with TRBD2 as a possible D gene (5 bases). Germline V lookup: CDR1 MDHEN, CDR2 SYDVKM. The germline V and J ends were trimmed by 4 bases and 2 bases, with 9 bases remaining between them. CDR3 length: 13 amino acids. The CDR3 spells CASSSPSTYEQYF. CDR3 DNA (partial): TGTGCCAGCAGTTCCCCTAGCACCTACGAG. The whole variable domain, filled in from reference TRBV28 and TRBJ2-7, reads DVKVTQSSRYLVKRTGEKVFLECVQDMDHENMFWYRQDPGLGLRLIYFSYDVKMKEKGDIPEGYSVSREKKERFSLILESASTNQTSMYLCASSSPSTYEQYFGPGTRLTVT.

A note on this clone: The read halts 3 residues ahead of the CDR3 end, with the missing end drawn from the germline J gene. The chain employs TRBV20-1 and TRBJ2-2, with TRBD1 matching over 8 bases. Unmatched junction bases numbered 8, after V lost 5 bases and J lost 3 bases. From germline, CDR1 is DFQATT and CDR2 SNEGSKA (reference sequence). The CDR3 contains 15 residues. The DNA read from the CDR3 is TGCAGTGCTGGACCTGGACAGGGCGACACCGGGGAG. Translated, it gives CSAGPGQGDTGE. The whole CDR3 reads CSAGPGQGDTGELFF.

Here the CDR3 reads CAWSPASGGSGANVLTF. The covered CDR3 bases are TGTGCCTGGAGTCCGGCTAGCGGGGGGTCTGGGGCCAACGTC. The chain has TRBV30 and TRBJ2-6; 11 bases are a match to TRBD2. The CDR3 goes on 3 residues after the read ends, and that part is filled in from the germline J gene. Germline loops: CDR1 GTSNPN, CDR2 SVGIG (reference sequence). Trimming at V came to 2 bases and at J to 1 base, leaving 4 bases not matched to a gene. This CDR3 spans 17 amino acids.

Comments on this clone: Read data end 3 residues before the CDR3 end; the end is taken from the germline J gene. The chain links TRBV7-3 to TRBJ1-2; the match to TRBD1 covers 9 bases. The ends lost 1 base at V and 2 bases at J; junction bases unmatched: 17. Germline V CDR1 and CDR2: SGHTA, FQGTGA. CDR3 length equals 20 residues. The part of the CDR3 DNA that was read is TGTGCCAGCAGCTTAAAATCGTTGGGACAGGGAATACAGCAGAACTATGGC. Amino acids: CASSLKSLGQGIQQNYG. The entire CDR3 sequence reads CASSLKSLGQGIQQNYGYTF.

Comments on this clone: The CDR3 is cut off 3 residues early in the read; its end comes from the germline J gene. V is TRBV29-1 and J is TRBJ1-5; tentative D call: TRBD1 (6 bases). CDR1 and CDR2 from the germline V gene are SQVTM and ANQGSEA. The V end lost 3 bases, the J end lost 3 bases, and 12 bases lay between the germline ends. This CDR3 contains 14 residues. The CDR3 spells CSVEFRDTNQPQHF. The covered CDR3 bases are TGCAGCGTTGAGTTTCGGGACACCAATCAGCCC.

On this clone itself: The sequence runs out 3 residues before the end of the CDR3; the remainder is reconstructed from the germline J gene. The chain joins TRBV6-1 to TRBJ1-5; D is uncertain. Trimming left V 2 bases short and J 3 bases short, with 11 bases between. Per germline, CDR1 MNHNS and CDR2 SASEGT. The CDR3 loop spans 15 amino acids. CDR3: CASSEQALYNQPQHF. The CDR3 bases that were read are TGTGCCAGCAGTGAACAGGCCCTATACAATCAGCCC.

The CDR3 loop is CASSIEETQYF. The sequenced CDR3 bases are TGTGCCAGTAGTATCGAAGAGACC. This sequence joins TRBV19 and TRBJ2-5; D remains ambiguous. The read is 3 residues too short to cover the CDR3 end, so that end is filled in from the germline J gene. The CDR3 has 11 amino acids. Germline V gene data show CDR1 as LNHDA and CDR2 as SQIVND (reference sequence). The ends were cut back, 3 bases at V and 3 bases at J, with 2 bases in the middle.

In the case of this clone: The CDR3 extends 3 residues past the end of the read, so its final part is completed from the germline J gene. The chain joins TRBV2 to TRBJ1-2; the match to TRBD1 covers 7 bases. J gave up 2 bases and V 3 bases, and 3 bases lay outside the gene matches. Germline CDR1 SNHLY, CDR2 FYNNEI. The CDR3 loop spans 14 amino acids. CDR3 DNA (partial): TGTGCCAGCAGTGACCCAGGGGGAAACTATGGC. Protein: CASSDPGGNYG. The complete CDR3 sequence is CASSDPGGNYGYTF.

Regarding this clone: The read terminates 3 residues before the CDR3 end, so the remaining end is supplied by the germline J gene. The chain joins TRBV7-9 to TRBJ1-3; D is ambiguous. Trimming took off 5 bases at V and 5 bases at J, with 10 bases between the two ends. Per germline, CDR1 SEHNR and CDR2 FQNEAQ (reference sequence). CDR3 length equals 13 residues. The CDR3: CASSPAARNTIYF. The CDR3 DNA, read in part, is TGTGCCAGCAGCCCCGCGGCTAGAAACACC.

Concerning this clone itself: The CDR3 end is not reached by the read, which stops 3 residues before it; the germline J gene fills it in. This chain uses TRBV29-1 with TRBJ2-7, with 9 bases fitting TRBD1. Unmatched junction bases numbered 15, after V lost 6 bases and J lost 3 bases. Per the germline V gene, CDR1 is SQVTM and CDR2 is ANQGSEA. The CDR3 is made up of 16 amino acids. CDR3 DNA (partial): TGCAGCGTCGTCAAACAGGGGGCCCCCCTAAACTACGAG. Translating it yields CSVVKQGAPLNYE. The complete CDR3 protein is CSVVKQGAPLNYEQYF.

To note about this clone: The CDR3 is cut off 3 residues early in the read; its end comes from the germline J gene. This sequence joins TRBV7-9 and TRBJ2-5; TRBD1 is a possible D gene (6 bases). V gave up 3 bases and J gave up 0 bases, with 11 bases separating them. This CDR3 spans 15 amino acids. Germline V gene lookup returns CDR1 SEHNR and CDR2 FQNEAQ (reference sequence). CDR3 bases read: TGTGCCAGCAGCTTCTCGACAGGCAACCAAGAGACC. Protein product: CASSFSTGNQET. The CDR3 in full is CASSFSTGNQETQYF.

As to this clone: Coverage ceases 3 residues before the CDR3 finishes, and the germline J gene fills in the end. The chain has TRBV18 and TRBJ2-3; 9 positions match TRBD1. Germline assignment: CDR1 KGHSH and CDR2 LQKENI. V was pared by 2 bases and J by 3 bases, with 3 bases of the junction left unmatched. The CDR3 length is 15 residues. The covered CDR3 bases are TGTGCCAGCTCACCAGTGGGACAGGGAACAGATACG. It yields the protein CASSPVGQGTDT. The full-length CDR3 reads as CASSPVGQGTDTQYF.

Remarks on this clone: Sequencing ends 3 residues short of the CDR3 end; the germline J gene provides the rest. This chain joins TRBV20-1 and TRBJ2-3; D unclear. Germline V gene lookup returns CDR1 DFQATT and CDR2 SNEGSKA (reference sequence). The CDR3 covers 13 residues. V was trimmed by 3 bases and J by 1 base, leaving 8 bases between them. The CDR3 DNA, read in part, is TGCAGTGCTAGTAATCCAGGCACAGATACG. Amino acid sequence: CSASNPGTDT. The whole CDR3 is CSASNPGTDTQYF.

Concerning this clone: The read ends 3 residues early relative to the CDR3; the germline J gene fills the gap. The chain combines TRBV28 with TRBJ2-3, with D possibly TRBD1 on 6 matching bases. V shed 6 bases and J shed 2 bases, with 15 bases lying between them. Germline V CDR1 and CDR2: MDHEN, SYDVKM. The CDR3 consists of 15 residues. The CDR3 loop is CASSVTGPYTDTQYF. The CDR3 DNA, read in part, is TGTGCCAGCAGCGTGACAGGTCCCTACACAGATACG. Using reference TRBV28 and TRBJ2-3 for the parts outside the CDR3, the full variable domain is DVKVTQSSRYLVKRTGEKVFLECVQDMDHENMFWYRQDPGLGLRLIYFSYDVKMKEKGDIPEGYSVSREKKERFSLILESASTNQTSMYLCASSVTGPYTDTQYFGPGTRLTVL.

As to this clone: Read data end 3 residues before the CDR3 end; the end is taken from the germline J gene. The V and J genes are TRBV14 and TRBJ2-1; D gene ambiguous. Trimming shortened V by 0 bases and J by 0 bases, and 6 bases separated the two germline ends. The CDR3 contains 15 residues. The germline V gene encodes CDR1 SGHDN and CDR2 FVKESK. The CDR3 sequence: CASSQELSSYNEQFF. The sequenced CDR3 bases are TGTGCCAGCAGCCAAGAACTGAGCTCCTACAATGAG.

Remarks on this clone: The CDR3 end is not reached by the read, which stops 3 residues before it; the germline J gene fills it in. This chain joins TRBV20-1 and TRBJ2-3, with D possibly being TRBD2 (5 bases). Between the trimmed V and J ends, which lost 5 bases and 5 bases, there was a span of 17 bases. Per the germline V gene, CDR1 is DFQATT and CDR2 is SNEGSKA (reference sequence). This CDR3 region has 14 residues. CDR3 sequence: CSAPPPGMGDTQYF. The sequenced CDR3 bases are TGCAGTGCTCCCCCCCCGGGGATGGGAGATACG.

The CDR3 loop is CASSITGGKNIQYF. CDR3 DNA, as far as it was read: TGTGCCAGTAGTATAACAGGGGGTAAAAACATT. This chain uses TRBV19 with TRBJ2-4; the match to TRBD1 covers 8 bases. The read falls 3 residues short of the CDR3 end, and the missing part is taken from the germline J gene. Germline loops: CDR1 LNHDA, CDR2 SQIVND (reference sequence). V gave up 2 bases and J gave up 4 bases; unmatched junction bases: 1. This CDR3 spans 14 amino acids.

This clone is medium-sized by frequency. The CDR3 bases that were read are TGTGCCAGCAGCTTGCAACTAGCGGGAGGGGACCTCCCCTTCGAG. Protein: CASSLQLAGGDLPFE. The full CDR3 reads CASSLQLAGGDLPFEQYF. The J gene is TRBJ2-7, the V gene TRBV7-8, with 13 nucleotides matching TRBD2. The read terminates 3 residues ahead of where the CDR3 ends, so the germline J gene completes it. After removal of 3 bases from V and 6 bases from J, the junction contained 14 bases not matched to a gene. This CDR3 comprises 18 residues. Germline loops: CDR1 SGHVS, CDR2 FQNEAQ.

Turning to this clone: The CDR3 end is not reached by the read, which stops 3 residues before it; the germline J gene fills it in. The chain employs TRBV5-6 and TRBJ1-6; no reliable D call. The CDR3 spans 15 residues. In germline, CDR1 is SGHDT, CDR2 YYEEEE. CDR3 DNA (partial): TGTGCCAGCAGCTTTCGGCGGACTGGATCTGACCCC. This gives the protein CASSFRRTGSDP. The entire CDR3 protein is CASSFRRTGSDPLHF.

Turning to this clone: The read comes to an end 3 residues before the CDR3 does, leaving the germline J gene to fill in the end. This sequence joins TRBV7-3 and TRBJ2-1; D unresolved. CDR1 SGHTA and CDR2 FQGTGA come from the germline V gene. The CDR3 totals 13 residues. Trimming took 4 bases from V and 7 from J, leaving 11 bases between them. Incomplete CDR3 DNA: TGTGCCAGCAGCTCCACAGTTAAGAATGAG. Protein sequence: CASSSTVKNE. The CDR3 as a whole reads CASSSTVKNEQFF. Filled out from reference TRBV7-3 and TRBJ2-1, the complete variable domain reads GAGVSQTPSNKVTEKGKYVELRCDPISGHTALYWYRQSLGQGPEFLIYFQGTGAADDSGLPNDRFFAVRPEGSVSTLKIQRTERGDSAVYLCASSSTVKNEQFFGPGTRLTVL.

To note about this clone: Sequencing ends 3 residues short of the CDR3 end; the germline J gene provides the rest. The chain uses TRBV28 and TRBJ2-1; D is ambiguous. The germline V gene has CDR1 MDHEN and CDR2 SYDVKM. V gave up 3 bases and J gave up 1 base, with 19 bases separating them. The CDR3 runs to 18 residues. Incomplete CDR3 DNA: TGTGCCAGCAGTTTCCGCTTCGACTTGACTCCATCCTACAATGAG. Residues: CASSFRFDLTPSYNE. The entire CDR3 reads CASSFRFDLTPSYNEQFF. The variable domain in full, with the rest retrieved from reference TRBV28 and TRBJ2-1, is DVKVTQSSRYLVKRTGEKVFLECVQDMDHENMFWYRQDPGLGLRLIYFSYDVKMKEKGDIPEGYSVSREKKERFSLILESASTNQTSMYLCASSFRFDLTPSYNEQFFGPGTRLTVL.